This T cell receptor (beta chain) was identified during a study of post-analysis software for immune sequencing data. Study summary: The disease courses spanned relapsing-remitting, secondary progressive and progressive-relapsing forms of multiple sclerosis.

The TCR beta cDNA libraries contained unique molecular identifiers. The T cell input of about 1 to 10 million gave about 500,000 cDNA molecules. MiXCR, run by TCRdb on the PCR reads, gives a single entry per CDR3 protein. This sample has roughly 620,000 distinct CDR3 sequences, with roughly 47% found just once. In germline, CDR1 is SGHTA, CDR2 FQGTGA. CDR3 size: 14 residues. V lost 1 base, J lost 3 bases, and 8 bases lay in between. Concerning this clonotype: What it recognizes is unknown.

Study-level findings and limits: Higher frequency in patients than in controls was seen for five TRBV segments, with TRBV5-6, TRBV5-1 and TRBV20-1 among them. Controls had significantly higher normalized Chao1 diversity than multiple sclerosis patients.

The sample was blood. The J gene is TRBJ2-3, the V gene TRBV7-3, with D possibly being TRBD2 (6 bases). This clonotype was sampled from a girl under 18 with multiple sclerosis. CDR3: CASSLNGGTDTQYF. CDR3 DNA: TGTGCCAGCAGCTTAAACGGGGGTACAGATACGCAGTATTTT.